The next 11 T cell receptor beta chains were all read from a single sample in a study of shared clonotypes between healthy human individuals. Some clones are missing from TCRdb's copy, which holds only in-frame ones; the method was immunoSEQ multiplex PCR. The data contain roughly 700,000 clones, 90% of them seen just once; the ten biggest clones take up 30% to 35%. The sequenced material came from memory CD8+ T cells from PBMCs. Specified subset: CD45RO+ cells pooled with CCR7-negative TemRA cells. The receptors here all came from a man aged 18 to 29 in good health. Some clones in this sample may be carry-over from other donors' samples.

The chain uses TRBV7-9 and TRBJ2-1; TRBD2 matches 9 bases. CDR3 length: 11 amino acids. Germline V gene lookup returns CDR1 SEHNR and CDR2 FQNEAQ (reference sequence). The ends lost 3 bases at V and 14 bases at J; junction bases unmatched: 2. The CDR3 loop is CASSLKREEFF. The CDR3 DNA sequence: TGTGCCAGCAGCTTGAAGCGGGAGGAGTTCTTC.

The chain is built from TRBV6-5 and TRBJ1-5, with no clear D. Germline-derived CDR1 and CDR2 are MNHEY and SVGAGI. This CDR3 contains 13 residues. V gave up 2 bases and J gave up 6 bases, with 8 bases separating them. CDR3 bases: TGTGCCAGCAGTTACCTGGGGTCTCAGCCCCAGCATTTT. It is translated as CASSYLGSQPQHF.

This sequence joins TRBV9 and TRBJ2-1; TRBD1 might be the D (6 bases). The CDR3 totals 16 residues. The germline V gene has CDR1 SGDLS and CDR2 YYNGEE. Trimming took 3 bases from V and 0 from J, leaving 13 bases between them. CDR3 nucleotide sequence: TGTGCCAGCAGCGCCACAGGGACCAGCTCCTACAATGAGCAGTTCTTC. It encodes CASSATGTSSYNEQFF. The full variable domain, its missing parts supplied by reference TRBV9 and TRBJ2-1, is DSGVTQTPKHLITATGQRVTLRCSPRSGDLSVYWYQQSLDQGLQFLIQYYNGEERAKGNILERFSAQQFPDLHSELNLSSLELGDSALYFCASSATGTSSYNEQFFGPGTRLTVL.

In this sample, this clone turned up once. The gene calls are TRBV7-2 and TRBJ2-1, with a tentative D call TRBD1 (6 bases). Trimming shortened V by 2 bases and J by 1 base, and 18 bases separated the two germline ends. This CDR3 spans 18 amino acids. Per the germline V gene, CDR1 is SGHTA and CDR2 is FQGNSA. The CDR3, as DNA: TGTGCCAGCAGCTTATTCCCCAGGGGTAGGAGTTCCTACAATGAGCAGTTCTTC. Amino acids: CASSLFPRGRSSYNEQFF.

There are a few counts of this clone. The chain links TRBV11-2 to TRBJ2-7; D remains unclear. V shed 2 bases and J shed 1 base, with 3 bases lying between them. The CDR3 has 12 amino acids. Per the germline V gene, CDR1 is SGHAT and CDR2 is FQNNGV. CDR3 DNA: TGTGCCAGCAGCTTATTATCCTACGAGCAGTACTTC. Its protein product is CASSLLSYEQYF.

This chain joins TRBV2 and TRBJ2-7, with D hard to call. V lost 4 bases and J 0 bases, leaving 7 bases between the germline ends. CDR1 and CDR2 (germline): SNHLY, FYNNEI. There are 13 residues in the CDR3. The CDR3 DNA follows: TGTGCCAGCAGTGGGCCAGACTCCTACGAGCAGTACTTC. Its protein is CASSGPDSYEQYF.

J is TRBJ2-3 and V is TRBV9, with 7 bases that match TRBD2. J was trimmed by 2 bases and V by 3 bases; bases with no gene match: 9. This CDR3 has 16 residues. CDR1 and CDR2 from the germline V gene are SGDLS and YYNGEE. The CDR3 coding sequence is TGTGCCAGCAGCGCAGAGGACGGGAGGCCCACAGATACGCAGTATTTT. It translates to CASSAEDGRPTDTQYF.

This chain uses TRBV5-1 with TRBJ2-2; possibly TRBD1 for D (6 bases). Trimming stripped 1 base from V and 3 bases from J, with 10 bases between. Germline assignment: CDR1 SGHRS and CDR2 YFSETQ. The CDR3 covers 15 residues. The CDR3 nucleotides are TGCGCCAGCAGCTTGCCAGAGGGGGACACCGGGGAGCTGTTTTTT. This sequence encodes CASSLPEGDTGELFF.

This chain joins TRBV28 and TRBJ1-1; 7 positions agree with TRBD1. The CDR3 loop spans 16 amino acids. Germline CDR1 reads MDHEN; CDR2 reads SYDVKM. V was pared by 3 bases and J by 4 bases, with 11 bases of the junction left unmatched. The CDR3 sequence: CASSFGAGGGTTEAFF. CDR3 sequence (DNA): TGTGCCAGCAGTTTTGGGGCAGGGGGAGGAACCACTGAAGCTTTCTTT.

This clone showed up just once. The chain is built from TRBV28 and TRBJ1-2; D gene ambiguous. Trimming removed 10 bases from V and 6 bases from J, with 21 bases in between. Germline CDR1 and CDR2: MDHEN and SYDVKM. This CDR3 is built from 14 residues. The CDR3 region is CATNLLRLGDGYTF. In DNA form, the CDR3 reads TGTGCCACCAACCTTCTACGGCTTGGTGATGGCTACACCTTC.

The chain is built from TRBV4-2 and TRBJ1-3; D gene ambiguous. Trimming removed 0 bases at V and 4 bases at J, with 10 bases between. Looked up from germline, CDR1 is LGHNA and CDR2 is YNFKEQ. The CDR3 sequence is 15 residues long. CDR3 bases: TGTGCCAGCAGCCAAGACCCAGGTTCAGGAAACACCATATATTTT. Translation gives CASSQDPGSGNTIYF.